The 26 T cell receptor beta chains presented below share a single source sample, sequenced in a study of beta chain features in type 1 diabetes. The authors reverse transcribed all of the isolated RNA, so sequencing captured expressed TCRB transcripts. Sequenced by immunoSEQ multiplex PCR; TCRdb stores in-frame clones only, minus some. The table has about 340,000 clones, 6.5% to 10% seen once; the top ten hold around 0.45%. Sequenced sample: central memory CD4+ T cells from blood. These receptors all come from a woman younger than 30 in good health.

This clone was recorded at least ten times. The V gene is TRBV5-4, the J gene TRBJ2-7; D is undetermined. The CDR3 runs 15 residues. The V end was cut by 4 bases, the J end by 5 bases, with 19 bases between. Germline CDR1 SGHNT, CDR2 YYREEE (reference sequence). CDR3 nucleotides: TGTGCCAGCAGCCTGGATTGGGCGAGGAGAGACGAGCAGTACTTC. This gives the protein CASSLDWARRDEQYF.

This clone occurred a few times. The same CDR3 also results from other DNA sequences found in this sample. The chain joins TRBV11-2 to TRBJ2-3; TRBD1 is a possible D gene (6 bases). This CDR3 is built from 12 residues. Per the germline V gene, CDR1 is SGHAT and CDR2 is FQNNGV. Between the trimmed V and J ends, which lost 5 bases and 5 bases, there was a span of 8 bases. The CDR3 sequence is CASSHREDTQYF. The CDR3 DNA reads TGTGCCAGCAGCCACAGGGAAGATACGCAGTATTTT.

This clone has more than one count but fewer than ten. One end of the junction is discordant with germline, which a read error may explain. This chain joins TRBV6-6 and TRBJ2-1; perhaps TRBD2 as D (6 bases). The CDR3 totals 14 residues. Per the germline V gene, CDR1 is MNHNY and CDR2 is SVGAGI (reference sequence). This chain's CDR3 is CAISEAGLSDEQFF. CDR3 nucleotides: TGTGCCATCAGTGAGGCGGGGTTGAGCGATGAGCAGTTCTTC.

The chain is built from TRBV5-1 and TRBJ2-7; 8 nucleotides line up with TRBD1. CDR1 and CDR2 from the germline V gene are SGHRS and YFSETQ. The V segment lost 0 bases and the J segment 6 bases; nucleotides outside the gene matches: 5. The CDR3 covers 14 residues. The CDR3 protein is CASSLGQGTAEQYF. In DNA, the CDR3 is TGCGCCAGCAGCTTGGGACAGGGGACGGCCGAGCAGTACTTC.

In this sample, this clone turned up many times. The V gene is TRBV2, the J gene TRBJ2-5; TRBD2 agrees at 8 bases. V gave up 10 bases and J gave up 1 base; unmatched junction bases: 8. The CDR3 runs 14 residues. CDR1 is SNHLY, CDR2 FYNNEI, per germline. The CDR3 bases are TGTGCCAACCAGGAGGGACTAGTCCAAGAGACCCAGTACTTC. This gives the protein CANQEGLVQETQYF.

This clone appeared a few times. The chain is built from TRBV19 and TRBJ1-2; D uncertain. Between the trimmed V and J ends, which lost 4 bases and 0 bases, there was a span of 6 bases. Germline V lookup: CDR1 LNHDA, CDR2 SQIVND (reference sequence). This CDR3 spans 13 amino acids. In nucleotides, the CDR3 is TGTGCCAGTAGTAGACAAGCTAACTATGGCTACACCTTC. This translates into CASSRQANYGYTF.

V gene TRBV19 combines with J gene TRBJ2-1; TRBD2 matches 12 bases. The V gene end was trimmed by 9 bases and the J gene end by 5 bases; junction bases not matched to a gene: 17. The CDR3 spans 18 residues. The V gene's germline CDR1 is LNHDA and CDR2 SQIVND (reference sequence). As DNA, the CDR3 is TGTGCCAGCCACAAGGGCAGAGGACTAGCGGGAAGAAACAATGAGCAGTTCTTC. It yields the protein CASHKGRGLAGRNNEQFF.

This clone came up many times. The rearrangement joins TRBV2 to TRBJ2-7; D is uncertain. This CDR3 is 13 amino acids long. Germline CDR1 SNHLY, CDR2 FYNNEI. V was cut by 8 bases and J by 0 bases, with 11 bases left in between. CDR3 bases: TGTGCCAGCTGCCAGGCTACCTCCTACGAGCAGTACTTC. Protein sequence: CASCQATSYEQYF.

This clone appeared a few times. This rearrangement joins TRBV2 to TRBJ2-5; D unclear. V shed 3 bases and J shed 4 bases, with 3 bases lying between them. CDR1 and CDR2 (germline): SNHLY, FYNNEI. This CDR3 is 11 amino acids long. CDR3 nucleotide sequence: TGTGCCAGCAGTGAGTCAGAGACCCAGTACTTC. Protein sequence: CASSESETQYF.

This clone was seen only a few times. The chain couples TRBV9 to TRBJ2-7; 8 bases match TRBD2. V lost 2 bases to trimming and J lost 9 bases; unmatched junction nucleotides: 10. CDR1 is SGDLS and CDR2 is YYNGEE in the germline V gene. The CDR3 runs to 14 residues. CDR3 DNA: TGTGCCAGCAGCGTTGGTACTAGCGGATTCGGGCAGTACTTC. It codes for CASSVGTSGFGQYF.

For the CDR3, the DNA is TGCGCCAGCAGCCAAGACGGGGTAACCCAGTACTTC. Its translation: CASSQDGVTQYF. The chain joins TRBV4-3 to TRBJ2-5; D perhaps matches TRBD2 (5 bases). The germline CDR1 and CDR2 sequences are LGHNA and YSLEER. Trimming removed 0 bases at V and 8 bases at J, with 7 bases between. This CDR3 has 12 amino acids.

The chain couples TRBV5-1 to TRBJ1-4; unclear D gene. Trimming pared 4 bases from V and 2 bases from J, leaving 12 bases between. The CDR3 spans 15 residues. The germline gives CDR1 SGHRS, CDR2 YFSETQ. Here the CDR3 DNA reads TGCGCCAGCAGCCTGGTGGGGATGACTAATGAAAAACTGTTTTTT. Translation: CASSLVGMTNEKLFF.

The sample holds many counts of this clone. The genes are TRBV27 and TRBJ2-1; the D is unclear. The CDR3 extends over 11 amino acids. With 5 bases removed from V and 5 bases from J, the gap between germline ends came to 4 bases. Germline loops: CDR1 MNHEY, CDR2 SMNVEV (reference sequence). CDR3 nucleotides: TGTGCCAGCAGTCAACACAATGAGCAGTTCTTC. It codes for CASSQHNEQFF.

This clone was observed a few times. V usage is TRBV5-1 and J usage is TRBJ2-3, with D unresolved. V dropped 5 bases and J dropped 4 bases, with 14 bases sitting between them. The CDR3 contains 14 residues. Germline CDR1 is SGHRS and CDR2 is YFSETQ. In DNA, the CDR3 is TGCGCCAGCAGGCCGGGTCCAGAGGCAGATACGCAGTATTTT. This codes for CASRPGPEADTQYF. The full variable domain, its missing parts supplied by reference TRBV5-1 and TRBJ2-3, is KAGVTQTPRYLIKTRGQQVTLSCSPISGHRSVSWYQQTPGQGLQFLFEYFSETQRNKGNFPGRFSGRQFSNSRSEMNVSTLELGDSALYLCASRPGPEADTQYFGPGTRLTVL.

The chain uses TRBV4-2 and TRBJ1-1; perhaps TRBD1 as D (5 bases). The V end was cut by 4 bases, the J end by 5 bases, with 14 bases between. Germline lookup yields CDR1 LGHNA and CDR2 YNFKEQ. The CDR3 is 14 amino acids. The CDR3 here is CASSLGAEGTEAFF. The CDR3 DNA follows: TGTGCCAGCAGCCTCGGGGCGGAAGGTACTGAAGCTTTCTTT.

This clone was counted between two and nine times. The J gene is TRBJ2-1, the V gene TRBV29-1; possibly TRBD1 for D (6 bases). The CDR3 sequence is 14 residues long. Trimming removed 6 bases at V and 4 bases at J, with 16 bases between. The germline V gene encodes CDR1 SQVTM and CDR2 ANQGSEA. The CDR3 sequence is CSVRDTGLYNEQFF. CDR3 bases: TGCAGCGTCCGGGACACGGGGTTGTACAATGAGCAGTTCTTC.

This clone was seen ten or more times. CDR3 region: CASSATGLDPDTQYF. CDR3 bases: TGTGCCAGCAGCGCTACGGGACTAGATCCAGATACGCAGTATTTT. The genes are TRBV9 and TRBJ2-3; 8 positions match TRBD2. This CDR3 contains 15 residues. Per the germline V gene, CDR1 is SGDLS and CDR2 is YYNGEE. V was clipped by 3 bases and J by 4 bases; unmatched bases: 7.

About this clone itself: The junction does not match germline at one end; this may be a read error. The rearrangement links TRBV6-1 to TRBJ2-3, with TRBD1 as a possible D gene (6 bases). Germline values: CDR1 MNHNS, CDR2 SASEGT. The CDR3 consists of 11 residues. This CDR3 is CARRRGVRFNF. The CDR3 DNA follows: TGTGCCAGGCGCAGGGGCGTAAGGTTTAATTTT.

This clone showed up just a few times. Other DNA sequences from this sample encode an identical CDR3 as well. This rearrangement joins TRBV7-2 to TRBJ2-3; D possibly corresponds to TRBD1 (6 bases). Germline loops: CDR1 SGHTA, CDR2 FQGNSA. V lost 3 bases and J 0 bases, leaving 7 bases between the germline ends. The CDR3 sequence is 14 residues long. The DNA for the CDR3 is TGTGCCAGCAGCTTGGGGGCTAGCACAGATACGCAGTATTTT. Its translation: CASSLGASTDTQYF.

Many counts were recorded for this clone. The V call is TRBV18, the J call TRBJ2-7; 12 bases align to TRBD1. The germline V gene encodes CDR1 KGHSH and CDR2 LQKENI. The CDR3 has 15 residues. V shed 3 bases and J 5 bases; nucleotides not matched to a gene: 5. CDR3 coding DNA: TGTGCCAGCTCACCTGCCGGGACAGGGGGCGACGAGCAGTACTTC. It encodes CASSPAGTGGDEQYF.

The V and J genes are TRBV7-8 and TRBJ1-1; D ambiguous. Germline values: CDR1 SGHVS, CDR2 FQNEAQ. The V end lost 2 bases, the J end lost 7 bases, and 11 bases lay between the germline ends. The CDR3 spans 13 residues. This CDR3 is CASSLIGLREAFF. The CDR3 bases are TGTGCCAGCAGCTTAATAGGGCTACGTGAAGCTTTCTTT.

The chain recombines TRBV4-2 with TRBJ2-5; no clear D gene. The CDR3 is 15 residues long. Germline CDR1 and CDR2: LGHNA and YNFKEQ. Trimming pared 0 bases from V and 1 base from J, leaving 9 bases between. CDR3 bases: TGTGCCAGCAGCCAAGACGGCGTCCCCCAAGAGACCCAGTACTTC. As protein: CASSQDGVPQETQYF.

This clone came up a few times. V gene TRBV7-9 combines with J gene TRBJ2-3; 8 bases agree with TRBD2. Germline assignment: CDR1 SEHNR and CDR2 FQNEAQ (reference sequence). This CDR3 comprises 17 residues. V lost 4 bases, J lost 0 bases, and 9 bases stayed unmatched. CDR3 DNA sequence: TGTGCCAGCAGCTCGAGATTACTAGCGGCTAGCACAGATACGCAGTATTTT. Encoded protein: CASSSRLLAASTDTQYF.

This clone was detected a few times. The chain carries TRBV4-2 and TRBJ2-7, with D perhaps matching TRBD1 or TRBD2 (5 bases each). This CDR3 is built from 15 residues. V dropped 1 base and J dropped 3 bases, with 13 bases sitting between them. Per the germline V gene, CDR1 is LGHNA and CDR2 is YNFKEQ. CDR3 DNA: TGTGCCAGCAGCCAAGGTATCGGGACCTTCTACGAGCAGTACTTC. Protein sequence: CASSQGIGTFYEQYF.

This clone was seen a few times. The genes are TRBV10-1 and TRBJ2-7, with 10 nucleotides matching TRBD1. The junction had 3 bases not matched to a gene; V was cut back by 8 bases and J by 5 bases. CDR3 size: 12 residues. Germline values: CDR1 WNHNN, CDR2 SYGVQD (reference sequence). The CDR3: CASGGQGDEQYF. The CDR3 nucleotides are TGCGCCAGCGGAGGACAGGGGGACGAGCAGTACTTC.

The genes are TRBV5-1 and TRBJ2-7; D assignment may be TRBD1 or TRBD2 (5 bases each). This CDR3 comprises 15 residues. With 0 bases removed from V and 4 bases from J, the gap between germline ends came to 14 bases. In germline, CDR1 is SGHRS, CDR2 YFSETQ. The CDR3 here is CASSLAIGREYEQYF. CDR3 bases: TGCGCCAGCAGCTTGGCAATAGGCAGGGAGTACGAGCAGTACTTC.